This paragraph covers one T cell receptor beta chain sequence. These data are taken from a study of blood T cell repertoires in COVID-19. Overall study context: T cells, B-cell-depleted T cells, or PBMCs provided the cDNA or gDNA that served as material.

Profiling relied on immunoSEQ multiplex PCR, and the TCRdb table lists in-frame clones only, not all of them. The table records approximately 150,000 clones, more than 65% of them present only once. This clonotype originated in a man aged 50 to 60 who had recovered from COVID-19. Sequencing input: PBMCs or T cells enriched from blood (not recorded which).

The CDR3 sequence is CASSLNQGVTEAFF. CDR3 coding DNA: TGTGCCAGCAGCTTGAATCAGGGGGTCACTGAAGCTTTCTTT. This sequence joins TRBV5-6 and TRBJ1-1, with 7 bases that match TRBD1. The germline gives CDR1 SGHDT, CDR2 YYEEEE. V shed 1 base and J 4 bases; nucleotides not matched to a gene: 4. CDR3 length: 14 amino acids.